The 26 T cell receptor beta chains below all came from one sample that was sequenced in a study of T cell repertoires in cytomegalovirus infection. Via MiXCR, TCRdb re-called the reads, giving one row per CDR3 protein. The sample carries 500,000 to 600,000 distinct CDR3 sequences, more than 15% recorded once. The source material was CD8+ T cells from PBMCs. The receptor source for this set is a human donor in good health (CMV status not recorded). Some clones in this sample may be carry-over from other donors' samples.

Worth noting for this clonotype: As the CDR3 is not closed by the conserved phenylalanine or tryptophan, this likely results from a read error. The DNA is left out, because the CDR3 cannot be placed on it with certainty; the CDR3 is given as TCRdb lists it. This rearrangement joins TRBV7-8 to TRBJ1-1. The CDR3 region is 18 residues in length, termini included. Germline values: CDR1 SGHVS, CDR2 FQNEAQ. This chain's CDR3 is CASIYRCQTGSMNTEAFL.

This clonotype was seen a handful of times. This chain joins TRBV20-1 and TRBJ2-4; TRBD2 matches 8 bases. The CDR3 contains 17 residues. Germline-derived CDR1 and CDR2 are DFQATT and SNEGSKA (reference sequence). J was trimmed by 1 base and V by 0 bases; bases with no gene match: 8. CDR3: CSARDGNGGGAKNIQYF. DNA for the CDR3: TGCAGTGCTAGAGATGGAAACGGGGGGGGGGCCAAAAACATTCAGTACTTC.

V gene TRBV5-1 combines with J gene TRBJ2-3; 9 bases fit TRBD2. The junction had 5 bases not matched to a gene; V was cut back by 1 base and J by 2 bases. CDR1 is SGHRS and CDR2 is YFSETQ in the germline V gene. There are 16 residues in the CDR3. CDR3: CASSLRGGAITDTQYF. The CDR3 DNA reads TGCGCCAGCAGCTTGCGCGGGGGGGCAATCACAGATACGCAGTATTTT.

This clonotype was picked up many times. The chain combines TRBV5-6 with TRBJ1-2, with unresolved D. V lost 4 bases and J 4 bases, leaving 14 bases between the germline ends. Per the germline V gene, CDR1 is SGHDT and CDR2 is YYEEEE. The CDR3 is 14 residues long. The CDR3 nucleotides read TGTGCCAGCAGCAACTCAGGAATCACCTATGGCTACACCTTC. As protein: CASSNSGITYGYTF.

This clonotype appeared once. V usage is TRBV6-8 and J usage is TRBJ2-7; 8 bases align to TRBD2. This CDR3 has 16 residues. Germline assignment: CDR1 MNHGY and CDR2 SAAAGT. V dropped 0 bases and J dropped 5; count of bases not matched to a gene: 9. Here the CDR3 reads CASSYSFGTRVHEQYF. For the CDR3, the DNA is TGTGCCAGCAGTTACTCCTTCGGGACTAGGGTACACGAGCAGTACTTC.

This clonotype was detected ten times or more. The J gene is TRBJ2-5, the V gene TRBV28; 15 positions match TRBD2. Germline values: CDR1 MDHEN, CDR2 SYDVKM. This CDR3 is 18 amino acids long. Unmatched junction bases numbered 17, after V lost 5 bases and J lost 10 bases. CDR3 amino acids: CASSPGTSGRSRLWDQYF. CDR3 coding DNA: TGTGCCAGCAGTCCCGGGACTAGCGGGAGGTCCCGTTTATGGGACCAGTACTTC.

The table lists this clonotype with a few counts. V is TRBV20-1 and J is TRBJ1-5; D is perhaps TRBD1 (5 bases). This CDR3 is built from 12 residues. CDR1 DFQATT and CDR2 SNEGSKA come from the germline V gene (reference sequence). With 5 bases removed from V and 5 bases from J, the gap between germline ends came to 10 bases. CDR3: CSARQQDQPQHF. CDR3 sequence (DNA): TGCAGTGCTCGACAGCAAGATCAGCCCCAGCATTTT.

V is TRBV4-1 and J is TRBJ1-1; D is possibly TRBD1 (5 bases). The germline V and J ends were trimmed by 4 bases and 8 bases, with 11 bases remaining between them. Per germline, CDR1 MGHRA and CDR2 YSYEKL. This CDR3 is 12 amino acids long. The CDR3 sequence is CASSRGTFEAFF. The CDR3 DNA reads TGCGCCAGCAGCCGAGGGACCTTCGAAGCTTTCTTT.

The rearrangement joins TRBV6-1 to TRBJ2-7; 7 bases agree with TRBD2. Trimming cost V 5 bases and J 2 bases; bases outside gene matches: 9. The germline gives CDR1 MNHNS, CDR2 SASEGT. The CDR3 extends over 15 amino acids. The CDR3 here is CASSPRTRTPYEQYF. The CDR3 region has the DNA TGTGCCAGCAGTCCTCGGACTAGAACCCCCTACGAGCAGTACTTC.

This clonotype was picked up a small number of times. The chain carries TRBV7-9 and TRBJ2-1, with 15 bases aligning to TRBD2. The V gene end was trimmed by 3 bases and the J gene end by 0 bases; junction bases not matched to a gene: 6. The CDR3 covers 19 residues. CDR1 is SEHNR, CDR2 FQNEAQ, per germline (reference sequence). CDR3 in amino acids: CASSFPGLAGGSSYNEQFF. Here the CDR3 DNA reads TGTGCCAGCAGCTTCCCGGGACTAGCGGGGGGTAGCTCCTACAATGAGCAGTTCTTC.

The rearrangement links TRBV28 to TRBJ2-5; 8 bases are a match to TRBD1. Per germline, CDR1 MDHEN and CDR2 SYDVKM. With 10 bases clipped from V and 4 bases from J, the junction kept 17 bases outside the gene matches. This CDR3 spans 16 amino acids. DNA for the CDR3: TGTGCCACCTCTAAAACCAGGGGGCAAGAATTAGAGACCCAGTACTTC. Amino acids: CATSKTRGQELETQYF.

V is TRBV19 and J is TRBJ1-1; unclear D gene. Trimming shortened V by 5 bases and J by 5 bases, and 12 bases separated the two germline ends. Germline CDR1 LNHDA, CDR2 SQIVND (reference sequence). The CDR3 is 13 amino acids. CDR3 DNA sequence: TGTGCCAGTAGTCTAATTCCGGGGACTGAAGCTTTCTTT. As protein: CASSLIPGTEAFF.

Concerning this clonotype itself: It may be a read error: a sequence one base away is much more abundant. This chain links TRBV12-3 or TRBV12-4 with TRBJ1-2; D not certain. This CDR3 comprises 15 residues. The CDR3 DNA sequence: TGTGCCAGCACCCCTCCCTATCTCGGTTCTTATGTCTACACCTTC. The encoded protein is CASTPPYLGSYVYTF.

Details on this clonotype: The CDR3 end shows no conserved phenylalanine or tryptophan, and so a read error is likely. The CDR3 sequence: CASRGGYQETQYI. CDR3 nucleotides: TGTGCCAGCCGCGGGGGGTACCAAGAGACCCAGTACATC. The chain joins TRBV27 to TRBJ2-5, with 8 bases lining up with TRBD2. Germline V gene sequence: CDR1 MNHEY, CDR2 SMNVEV (reference sequence). J lost 0 bases, V lost 8 bases, and 2 bases had no gene match. The CDR3 totals 13 residues.

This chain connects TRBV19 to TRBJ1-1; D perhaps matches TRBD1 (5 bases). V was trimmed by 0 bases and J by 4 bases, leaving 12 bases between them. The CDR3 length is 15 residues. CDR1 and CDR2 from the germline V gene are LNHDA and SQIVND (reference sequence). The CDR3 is CASSIDHRSSTEAFF. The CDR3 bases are TGTGCCAGTAGTATAGATCACAGGTCGAGCACTGAAGCTTTCTTT.

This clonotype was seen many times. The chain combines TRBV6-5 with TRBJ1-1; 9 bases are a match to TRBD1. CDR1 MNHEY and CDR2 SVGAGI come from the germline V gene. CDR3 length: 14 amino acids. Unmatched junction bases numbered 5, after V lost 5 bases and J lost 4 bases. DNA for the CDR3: TGTGCCAGCAGTGCGGGACAGGGTACCACTGAAGCTTTCTTT. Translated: CASSAGQGTTEAFF.

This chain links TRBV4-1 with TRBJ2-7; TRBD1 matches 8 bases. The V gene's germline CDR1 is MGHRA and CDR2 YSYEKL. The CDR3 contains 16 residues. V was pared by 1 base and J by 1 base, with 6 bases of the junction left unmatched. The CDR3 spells CASSQGERTGSYEQYF. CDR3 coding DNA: TGCGCCAGCAGCCAAGGGGAAAGGACAGGGTCCTACGAGCAGTACTTC.

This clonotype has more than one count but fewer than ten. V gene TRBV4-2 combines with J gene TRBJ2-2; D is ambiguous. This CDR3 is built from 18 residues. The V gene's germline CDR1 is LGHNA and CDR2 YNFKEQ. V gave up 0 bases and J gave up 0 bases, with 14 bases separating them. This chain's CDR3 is CASSQEGEYLTNTGELFF. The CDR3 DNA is TGTGCCAGCAGCCAAGAAGGAGAGTACCTAACGAACACCGGGGAGCTGTTTTTT.

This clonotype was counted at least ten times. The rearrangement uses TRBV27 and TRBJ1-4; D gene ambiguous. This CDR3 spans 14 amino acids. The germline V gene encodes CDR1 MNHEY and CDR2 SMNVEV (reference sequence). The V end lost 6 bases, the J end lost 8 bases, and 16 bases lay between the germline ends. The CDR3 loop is CASSSRPLPEKLFF. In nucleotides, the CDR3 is TGTGCCAGCAGCTCCCGCCCTTTGCCGGAAAAACTGTTTTTT.

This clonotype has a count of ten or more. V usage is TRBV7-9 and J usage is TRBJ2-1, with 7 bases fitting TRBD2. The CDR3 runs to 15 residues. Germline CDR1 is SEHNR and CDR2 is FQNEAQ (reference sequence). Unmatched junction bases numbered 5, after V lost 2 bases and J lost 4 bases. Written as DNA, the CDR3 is TGTGCCAGCAGCTTAAGTCTAGCGGCTTACAATGAGCAGTTCTTC. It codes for CASSLSLAAYNEQFF.

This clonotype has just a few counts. CDR3 sequence: CASTGSGGRGRYGDTQYF. DNA of the CDR3: TGTGCCAGCACCGGATCCGGAGGTCGGGGCCGTTATGGAGATACGCAGTATTTT. V and J are TRBV27 and TRBJ2-3; tentatively, D is TRBD1 or TRBD2 (5 bases each). V was cut by 7 bases and J by 5 bases, with 28 bases left in between. Germline CDR1 reads MNHEY; CDR2 reads SMNVEV (reference sequence). The CDR3 has 18 amino acids.

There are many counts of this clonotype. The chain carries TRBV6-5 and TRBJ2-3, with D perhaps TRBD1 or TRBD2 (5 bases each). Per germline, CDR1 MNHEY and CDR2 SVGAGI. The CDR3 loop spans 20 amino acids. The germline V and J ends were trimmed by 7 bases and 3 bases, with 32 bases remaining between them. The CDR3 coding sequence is TGTGCCAGCAACCCCCAACCCGCCAGGGAGAGGGGCCTACGGACAGATACGCAGTATTTT. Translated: CASNPQPARERGLRTDTQYF.

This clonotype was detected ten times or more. The CDR3 DNA is TGTGCCAGCAGTGACTGGGGTGATCAGCCCCAGCATTTT. Protein sequence: CASSDWGDQPQHF. J is TRBJ1-5 and V is TRBV2; D gene unclear. From germline, CDR1 is SNHLY and CDR2 FYNNEI. The CDR3 has 13 residues. The V gene lost 3 bases and the J gene lost 5 bases, with 8 bases spanning the gap.

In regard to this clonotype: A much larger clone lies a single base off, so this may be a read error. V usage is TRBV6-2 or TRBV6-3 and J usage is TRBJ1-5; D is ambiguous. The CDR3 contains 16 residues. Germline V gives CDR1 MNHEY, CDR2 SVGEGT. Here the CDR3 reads CASSPRPGPSNQLQHF. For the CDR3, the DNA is TGTGCCAGCAGTCCTCGGCCAGGTCCTAGCAATCAGCTCCAGCATTTT.

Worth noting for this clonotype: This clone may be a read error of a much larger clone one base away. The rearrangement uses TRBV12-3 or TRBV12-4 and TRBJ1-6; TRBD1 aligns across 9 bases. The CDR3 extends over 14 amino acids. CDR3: CDSSFGTGFSPLHF. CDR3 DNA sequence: TGTGACAGCAGTTTCGGGACAGGGTTTTCACCCCTCCACTTT.

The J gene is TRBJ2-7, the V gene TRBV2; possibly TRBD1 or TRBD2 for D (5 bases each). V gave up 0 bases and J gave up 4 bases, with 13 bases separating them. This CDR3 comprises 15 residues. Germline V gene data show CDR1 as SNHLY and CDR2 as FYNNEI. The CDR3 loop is CASSEASGTQYEQYF. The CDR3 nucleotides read TGTGCCAGCAGTGAAGCCTCCGGGACCCAGTACGAGCAGTACTTC. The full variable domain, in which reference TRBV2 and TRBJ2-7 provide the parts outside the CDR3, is EPEVTQTPSHQVTQMGQEVILRCVPISNHLYFYWYRQILGQKVEFLVSFYNNEISEKSEIFDDQFSVERPDGSNFTLKIRSTKLEDSAMYFCASSEASGTQYEQYFGPGTRLTVT.